There are many counts of the clone carrying this TCR beta chain. These data belong to a study of neurological immune-mediated disorders. TCRdb recomputed calls from the 5' RACE reads with MiXCR, one row per CDR3 protein. The table has about 66,000 distinct CDR3 sequences, around a tenth seen once. Sample time point: longitudinal time-point 2. The CDR3 covers 13 residues. CDR1 and CDR2 (germline): SQVTM, ANQGSEA. Trimming removed 4 bases at V and 3 bases at J, with 12 bases between. The TCR comes from a young man in good health. The J gene is TRBJ2-5, the V gene TRBV29-1; D is perhaps TRBD2 (5 bases). Sequenced input: PBMCs. CDR3 region: CSVGRGWEETQYF. In DNA form, the CDR3 reads TGCAGCGTTGGACGAGGGTGGGAAGAGACCCAGTACTTC.